This T cell receptor beta chain was recovered during a study of control samples from healthy donors and cancer patients. Here immunoSEQ multiplex PCR was the method, and the copy in TCRdb shows in-frame clones only, minus some. Here the sample spans 30,000 to 40,000 clones, approximately 93% being singletons. V shed 4 bases and J shed 1 base, with 12 bases lying between them. The CDR3 loop spans 14 amino acids. Germline V gene sequence: CDR1 SGHRS, CDR2 YFSETQ. This clone was seen once. Additional DNA sequences in this sample encode the identical CDR3. This TCR derives from a man in his forties or fifties with colorectal cancer. The specimen sequenced was PBMCs. The chain recombines TRBV5-1 with TRBJ2-7; D tentatively fits TRBD1 or TRBD2 (5 bases each). CDR3 sequence reads: CASSRGTVSYEQYF. In DNA form, the CDR3 reads TGCGCCAGCAGCCGAGGGACGGTATCCTACGAGCAGTACTTC.